Presented here are 12 T cell receptor beta chains from one specimen sequenced in a study of CD8+CD57+ T cells in acquired aplastic anemia. The sequenced patients had an expansion of CD8+CD57+ cells seen by flow cytometry. TCR beta VDJ and CDR3 profiling used genomic DNA as template. One entry per CDR3 protein, called by TCRdb with MiXCR from the reads. The table has about 270,000 distinct CDR3 sequences, 70% to 85% seen once; the top ten hold less than 50%. Sequencing was carried out using sorted CD4+, CD8+, or CD8+CD57+ T cells (not recorded which) from PBMCs. The receptors derive from a human donor with aplastic anemia.

Of note for this clonotype: Because it lacks the conserved phenylalanine or tryptophan at the end, this CDR3 is likely a read error. No DNA is shown, since the ends of the CDR3 on it are uncertain; the CDR3 is the one TCRdb lists. This rearrangement joins TRBV7-9 to TRBJ1-6; the listed D gene, TRBD1, was not tested against the DNA. The germline V gene encodes CDR1 SEHNR and CDR2 FQNEAQ (reference sequence). The CDR3 spans 14 residues, counting both ends. The CDR3 here is CASSFQRSRGSDQL.

The V gene is TRBV11-1, the J gene TRBJ2-5; tentative D call: TRBD1 (6 bases). The germline V and J ends were trimmed by 3 bases and 4 bases, with 18 bases remaining between them. Germline CDR1 and CDR2: SGHAT and FQDESV (reference sequence). The CDR3 extends over 16 amino acids. In nucleotides, the CDR3 is TGTGCCAGCAGCTTGAGTTCCTATAGGGGGTTAGAGACCCAGTACTTC. Translating gives CASSLSSYRGLETQYF.

This chain connects TRBV7-3 to TRBJ2-1, with D possibly TRBD1 on 5 matching bases. This CDR3 region has 13 residues. V was clipped by 3 bases and J by 16 bases, with 19 bases between them. From germline, CDR1 is SGHTA and CDR2 FQGTGA. CDR3 protein: CASSFTTGSEHFF. The CDR3 bases are TGTGCCAGCAGCTTCACTACAGGCAGTGAACATTTCTTC.

The chain couples TRBV11-3 to TRBJ2-1; D is possibly TRBD1 or TRBD2 (5 bases each). The germline V gene has CDR1 SGHNT and CDR2 YENEEA. This CDR3 spans 16 amino acids. V shed 3 bases and J shed 8 bases, with 20 bases lying between them. In DNA form, the CDR3 reads TGTGCCAGCAGCTTGGAGAGGGACGACGGTCAGGATGAGCAGTTCTTC. Protein product: CASSLERDDGQDEQFF.

This clonotype was counted a single time. The junction and the germline gene differ at one end; a read error may be behind it. The V call is TRBV7-3, the J call TRBJ2-7, with D possibly matching TRBD2 (5 bases). Per germline, CDR1 SGHTA and CDR2 FQGTGA. The CDR3 loop spans 13 amino acids. Here the CDR3 DNA reads TGTGCCACCACTAGAAAGGGCGACGCCGAGCAACACTTC. This gives the protein CATTRKGDAEQHF.

This chain links TRBV9 with TRBJ2-7; 11 nucleotides agree with TRBD2. The CDR3 is made up of 18 amino acids. Trimming removed 4 bases from V and 2 bases from J; junction bases left unmatched: 14. Germline assignment: CDR1 SGDLS and CDR2 YYNGEE. Written as DNA, the CDR3 is TGTGCCAGCAGCTTAGGACTAGCGGGCACAGATACGCCCTACGAGCAGTACGTC. Residues: CASSLGLAGTDTPYEQYV.

For this clonotype: An end of the junction differs from the germline gene, which may be a read error. The chain carries TRBV5-6 and TRBJ1-6; D is undetermined. The CDR3 loop spans 14 amino acids. Germline CDR1 SGHDT, CDR2 YYEEEE. The CDR3 loop reads CASSLGEDNLPLHF. The CDR3 coding sequence is TGTGCCAGCAGCTTGGGGGAGGATAATTTACCCCTCCACTTT.

V usage is TRBV12-3 or TRBV12-4 and J usage is TRBJ2-1; 10 nucleotides align to TRBD1. The trim removed 7 bases at V and 11 bases at J, leaving 17 bases unmatched. CDR3 length: 16 residues. The CDR3 protein is CASKRGRDRGYEQQFF. The CDR3 bases are TGTGCCAGCAAAAGGGGACGGGACAGGGGCTACGAGCAGCAGTTCTTC.

V is TRBV7-8 and J is TRBJ2-5, with TRBD2 matching over 7 bases. Germline-derived CDR1 and CDR2 are SGHVS and FQNEAQ. The CDR3 consists of 15 residues. The junction had 10 bases not matched to a gene; V was cut back by 0 bases and J by 9 bases. The CDR3 region is CASSLAGGTDTPQYF. For the CDR3, the DNA is TGTGCCAGCAGCTTAGCGGGAGGGACCGATACGCCCCAGTACTTC.

Details on this clonotype: The missing conserved phenylalanine or tryptophan at the end of this CDR3 makes a read error likely. It is unclear where the CDR3 begins or ends on the DNA, so no DNA is shown, and the CDR3 is as TCRdb lists it. The chain couples TRBV9 to TRBJ2-2. Germline V lookup: CDR1 SGDLS, CDR2 YYNGEE. The CDR3 is 13 residues long, counting both termini. CDR3 region: CASGGAGNSQYFG.

The CDR3 bases are TGTGCCAGCACCTTTCAAACCAACGCCGTTGGCGACGAGCAGTTCTTC. This gives the protein CASTFQTNAVGDEQFF. V gene TRBV7-3 combines with J gene TRBJ2-1; no reliable D call. CDR3 length: 16 residues. Trimming shortened V by 7 bases and J by 10 bases, and 26 bases separated the two germline ends. CDR1 is SGHTA and CDR2 is FQGTGA in the germline V gene.

A word on this clonotype: At one boundary the junction diverges from the germline segment, which might be a read error. V and J are TRBV5-5 and TRBJ2-7; tentative D call: TRBD2 (6 bases). The CDR3 has 14 amino acids. Germline V lookup: CDR1 SGHKS, CDR2 YYEKEE (reference sequence). The CDR3 coding sequence is TGTGCCACCAGCTTGCGGGGCGTAGCCTACGAGCAGTACTTC. It is translated as CATSLRGVAYEQYF.